This TCR beta chain came from a study of cytomegalovirus exposure and HLA in healthy donors. Overall study findings and caveats: In the 130 or so validation repertoires, a later analysis found that first-cohort TCR clusters tended to co-occur.

Trimming removed 4 bases from V and 8 bases from J, with 18 bases in between. Germline lookup yields CDR1 SQVTM and CDR2 ANQGSEA. The CDR3 is 14 amino acids. Concerning this clone: No antigen is known for it.

This table comes from immunoSEQ multiplex PCR, and its TCRdb copy is limited to in-frame clones, with some not included. The table includes about 240,000 clones, around 86% detected once. This TCR was sampled from a woman under 40 in good health and CMV-seropositive. This rearrangement joins TRBV29-1 to TRBJ2-1; D is possibly TRBD2 (6 bases). Sequenced: PBMCs. The CDR3 DNA sequence: TGCAGCGTTGTGGTCATCGGGAGCCTCGATGAGCAGTTCTTC. It yields the protein CSVVVIGSLDEQFF.